This TCR beta chain appears in the sequencing data of a study of T cell repertoires in cytomegalovirus infection. Whole-study context: Evidence of both CMV infection and a matching HLA type came from public TCR beta signatures.

TCRdb independently ran MiXCR on the reads; one entry per CDR3 protein. Among about 890,000 distinct CDR3 sequences listed, under 40% were seen once. Details on this clonotype: Its specificity is unknown.

With V trimmed by 3 bases and J by 2 bases, 4 bases remained unmatched. Germline V lookup: CDR1 LNHNV, CDR2 YYDKDF (reference sequence). CDR3 length: 15 residues. The study, taken as a whole, reports: HLA-C-restricted CMV-specific TCR beta clonotypes were dominant in the ex vivo response.

The receptor comes from a human donor in good health (CMV status not recorded). Some clones in this sample may be carry-over from other donors' samples. The sequencing used cultured CD8+ T cells from PBMCs, collected from culture after CMV antigen stimulation. The V gene is TRBV15, the J gene TRBJ2-1, with 7 nucleotides matching TRBD2. CDR3 in DNA: TGTGCCACCAGCAGTGGACTAGGGCCCTACAATGAGCAGTTCTTC. This codes for CATSSGLGPYNEQFF.